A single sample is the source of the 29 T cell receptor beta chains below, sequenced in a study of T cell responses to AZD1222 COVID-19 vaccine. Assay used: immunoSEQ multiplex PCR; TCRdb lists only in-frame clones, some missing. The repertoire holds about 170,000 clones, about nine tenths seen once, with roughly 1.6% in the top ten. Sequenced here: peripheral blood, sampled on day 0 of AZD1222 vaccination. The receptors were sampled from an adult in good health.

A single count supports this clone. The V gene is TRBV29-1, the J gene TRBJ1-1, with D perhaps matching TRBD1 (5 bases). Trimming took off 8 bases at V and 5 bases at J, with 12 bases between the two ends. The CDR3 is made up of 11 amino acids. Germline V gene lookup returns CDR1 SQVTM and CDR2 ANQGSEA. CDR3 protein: CSSGEGTEAFF. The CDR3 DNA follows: TGCAGCTCTGGGGAGGGGACTGAAGCTTTCTTT.

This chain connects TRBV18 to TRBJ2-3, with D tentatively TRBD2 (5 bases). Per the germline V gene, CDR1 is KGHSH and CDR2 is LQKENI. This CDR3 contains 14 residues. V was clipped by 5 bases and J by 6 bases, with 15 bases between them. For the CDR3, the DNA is TGTGCCAGCTCAATCGGACTGAAGCCGGATACGCAGTATTTT. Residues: CASSIGLKPDTQYF.

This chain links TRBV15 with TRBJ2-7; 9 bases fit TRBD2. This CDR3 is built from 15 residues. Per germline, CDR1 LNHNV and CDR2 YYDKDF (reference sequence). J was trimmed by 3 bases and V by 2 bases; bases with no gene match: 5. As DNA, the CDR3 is TGTGCCACCAGCAGATCTAGCGGGGCAAGCTACGAGCAGTACTTC. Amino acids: CATSRSSGASYEQYF.

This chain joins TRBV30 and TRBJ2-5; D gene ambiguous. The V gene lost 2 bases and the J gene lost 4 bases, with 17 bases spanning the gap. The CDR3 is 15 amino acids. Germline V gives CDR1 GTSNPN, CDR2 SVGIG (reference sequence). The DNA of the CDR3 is TGTGCCTGGAGTCCGCGCCCCACCATCCGAGAGACCCAGTACTTC. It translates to CAWSPRPTIRETQYF. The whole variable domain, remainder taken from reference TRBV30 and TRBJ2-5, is SQTIHQWPATLVQPVGSPLSLECTVEGTSNPNLYWYRQAAGRGLQLLFYSVGIGQISSEVPQNLSASRPQDRQFILSSKKLLLSDSGFYLCAWSPRPTIRETQYFGPGTRLLVL.

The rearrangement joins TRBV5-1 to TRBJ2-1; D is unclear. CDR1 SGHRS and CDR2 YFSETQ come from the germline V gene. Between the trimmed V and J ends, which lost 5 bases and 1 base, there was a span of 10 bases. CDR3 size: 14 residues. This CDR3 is CASRDGISYNEQFF. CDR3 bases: TGCGCCAGCAGGGACGGAATATCCTACAATGAGCAGTTCTTC.

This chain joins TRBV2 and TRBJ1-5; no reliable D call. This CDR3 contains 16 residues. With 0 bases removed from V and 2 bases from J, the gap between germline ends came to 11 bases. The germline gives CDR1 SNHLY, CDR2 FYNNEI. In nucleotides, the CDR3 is TGTGCCAGCAGTGAAGCGCCAGGTTTAGGCAATCAGCCCCAGCATTTT. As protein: CASSEAPGLGNQPQHF.

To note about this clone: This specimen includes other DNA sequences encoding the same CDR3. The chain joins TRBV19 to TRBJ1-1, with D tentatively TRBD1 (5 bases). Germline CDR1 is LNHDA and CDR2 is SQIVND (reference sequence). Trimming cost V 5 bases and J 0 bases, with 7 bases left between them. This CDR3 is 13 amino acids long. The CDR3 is CASSWGVNTEAFF. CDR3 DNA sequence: TGTGCCAGTAGTTGGGGCGTGAACACTGAAGCTTTCTTT.

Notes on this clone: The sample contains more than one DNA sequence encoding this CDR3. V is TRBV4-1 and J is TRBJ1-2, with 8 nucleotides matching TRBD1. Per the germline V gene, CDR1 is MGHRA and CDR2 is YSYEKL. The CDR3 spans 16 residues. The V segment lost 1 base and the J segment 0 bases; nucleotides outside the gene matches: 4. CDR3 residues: CASSQGRDRPNYGYTF. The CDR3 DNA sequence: TGCGCCAGCAGCCAAGGCCGGGACAGGCCTAACTATGGCTACACCTTC.

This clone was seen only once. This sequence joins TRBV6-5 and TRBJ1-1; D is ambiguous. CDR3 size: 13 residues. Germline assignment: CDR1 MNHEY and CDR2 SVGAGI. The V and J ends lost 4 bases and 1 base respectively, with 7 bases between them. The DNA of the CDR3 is TGTGCCAGCAGTTCGGGAAGGAACACTGAAGCTTTCTTT. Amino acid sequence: CASSSGRNTEAFF.

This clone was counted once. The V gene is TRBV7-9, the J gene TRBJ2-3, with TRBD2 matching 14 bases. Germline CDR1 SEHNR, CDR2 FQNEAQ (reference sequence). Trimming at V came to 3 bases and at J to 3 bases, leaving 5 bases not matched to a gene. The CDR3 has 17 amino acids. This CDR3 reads CASSFGTSGSRTDTQYF. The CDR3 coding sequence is TGTGCCAGCAGCTTCGGGACTAGCGGGAGCCGTACAGATACGCAGTATTTT. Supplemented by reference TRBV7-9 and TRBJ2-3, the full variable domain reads DTGVSQNPRHKITKRGQNVTFRCDPISEHNRLYWYRQTLGQGPEFLTYFQNEAQLEKSRLLSDRFSAERPKGSFSTLEIQRTEQGDSAMYLCASSFGTSGSRTDTQYFGPGTRLTVL.

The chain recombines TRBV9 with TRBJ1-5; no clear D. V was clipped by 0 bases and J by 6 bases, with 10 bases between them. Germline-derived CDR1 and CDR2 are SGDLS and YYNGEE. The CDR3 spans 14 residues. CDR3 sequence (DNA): TGTGCCAGCAGCGTAGGACCCGAGGCTCAGCCCCAGCATTTT. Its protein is CASSVGPEAQPQHF.

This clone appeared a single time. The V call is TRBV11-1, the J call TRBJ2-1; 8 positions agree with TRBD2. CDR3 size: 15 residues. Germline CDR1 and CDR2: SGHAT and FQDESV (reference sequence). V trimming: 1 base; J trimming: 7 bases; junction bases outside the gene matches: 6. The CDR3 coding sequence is TGTGCCAGCAGCTTAGACGGGGGGGCTAATAATGAGCAGTTCTTC. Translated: CASSLDGGANNEQFF.

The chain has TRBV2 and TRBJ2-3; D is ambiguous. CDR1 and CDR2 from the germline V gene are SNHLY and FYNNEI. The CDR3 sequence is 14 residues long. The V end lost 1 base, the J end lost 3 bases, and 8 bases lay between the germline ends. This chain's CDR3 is CASSEGWETDTQYF. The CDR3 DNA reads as TGTGCCAGCAGTGAAGGATGGGAAACAGATACGCAGTATTTT.

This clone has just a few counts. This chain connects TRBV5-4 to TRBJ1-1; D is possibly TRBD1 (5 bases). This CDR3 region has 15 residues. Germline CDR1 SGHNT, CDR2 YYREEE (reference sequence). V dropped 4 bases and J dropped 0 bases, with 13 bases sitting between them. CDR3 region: CASSPGRGLNTEAFF. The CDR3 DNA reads TGTGCCAGCAGCCCGGGACGGGGATTGAACACTGAAGCTTTCTTT.

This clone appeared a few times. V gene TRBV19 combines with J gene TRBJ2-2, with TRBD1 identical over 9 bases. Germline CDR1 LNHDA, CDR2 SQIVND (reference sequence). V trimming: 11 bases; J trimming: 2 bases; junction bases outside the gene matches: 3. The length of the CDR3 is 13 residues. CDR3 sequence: CAGGQGNTGELFF. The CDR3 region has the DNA TGTGCCGGGGGACAGGGTAACACCGGGGAGCTGTTTTTT.

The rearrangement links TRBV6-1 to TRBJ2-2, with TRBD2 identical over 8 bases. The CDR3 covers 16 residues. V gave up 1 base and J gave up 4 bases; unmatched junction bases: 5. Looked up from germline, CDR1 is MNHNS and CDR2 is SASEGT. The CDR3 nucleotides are TGTGCCAGCAGTGAAGTCGGGGGGGCGTCCACCGGGGAGCTGTTTTTT. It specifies CASSEVGGASTGELFF.

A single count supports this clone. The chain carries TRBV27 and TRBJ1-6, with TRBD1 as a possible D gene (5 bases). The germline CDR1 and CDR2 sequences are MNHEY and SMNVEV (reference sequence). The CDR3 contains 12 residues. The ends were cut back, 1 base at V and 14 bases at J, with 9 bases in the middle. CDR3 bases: TGTGCCAGCAGTTTATTGGGGGGGTCCCTCCACTTT. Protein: CASSLLGGSLHF.

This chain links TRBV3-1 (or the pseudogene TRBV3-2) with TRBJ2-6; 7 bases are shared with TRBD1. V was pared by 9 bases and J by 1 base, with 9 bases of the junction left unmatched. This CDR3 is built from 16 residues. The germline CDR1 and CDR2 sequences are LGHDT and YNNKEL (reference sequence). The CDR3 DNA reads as TGTGCCAGTAGGGGGCGATGTAGGTCTGGGGCCAACGTCCTGACTTTC. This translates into CASRGRCRSGANVLTF.

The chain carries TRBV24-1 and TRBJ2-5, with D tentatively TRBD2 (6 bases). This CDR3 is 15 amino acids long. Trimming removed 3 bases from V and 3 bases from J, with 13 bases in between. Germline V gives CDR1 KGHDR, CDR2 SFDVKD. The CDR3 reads CATSDPSGGEETQYF. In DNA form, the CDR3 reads TGTGCCACCAGTGATCCTTCTGGAGGGGAAGAGACCCAGTACTTC.

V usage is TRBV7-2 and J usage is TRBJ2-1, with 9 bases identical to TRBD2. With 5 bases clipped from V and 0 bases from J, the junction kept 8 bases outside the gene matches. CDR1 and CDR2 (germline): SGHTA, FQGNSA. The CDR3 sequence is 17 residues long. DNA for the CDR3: TGTGCCAGCAGCCGCCTACTAGCGGGTCTCTCCTACAATGAGCAGTTCTTC. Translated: CASSRLLAGLSYNEQFF.

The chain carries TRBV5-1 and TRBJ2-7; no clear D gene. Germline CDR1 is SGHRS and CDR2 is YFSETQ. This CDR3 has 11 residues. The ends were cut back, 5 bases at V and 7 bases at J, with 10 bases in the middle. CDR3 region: CASSIAGEQYF. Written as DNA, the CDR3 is TGCGCCAGCAGTATCGCCGGGGAGCAGTACTTC.

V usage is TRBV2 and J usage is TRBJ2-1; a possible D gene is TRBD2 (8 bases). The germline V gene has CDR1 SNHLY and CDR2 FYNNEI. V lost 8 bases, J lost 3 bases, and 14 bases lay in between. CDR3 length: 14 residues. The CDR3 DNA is TGTGCCAGCCATAGCGGGACAGTCTACAATGAGCAGTTCTTC. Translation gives CASHSGTVYNEQFF.

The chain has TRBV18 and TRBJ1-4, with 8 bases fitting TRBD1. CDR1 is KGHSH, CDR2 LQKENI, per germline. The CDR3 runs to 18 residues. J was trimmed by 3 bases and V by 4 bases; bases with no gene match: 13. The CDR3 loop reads CASSLSGQGIRSNEKLFF. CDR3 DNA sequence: TGTGCCAGCTCACTTTCCGGACAGGGAATCAGATCTAATGAAAAACTGTTTTTT.

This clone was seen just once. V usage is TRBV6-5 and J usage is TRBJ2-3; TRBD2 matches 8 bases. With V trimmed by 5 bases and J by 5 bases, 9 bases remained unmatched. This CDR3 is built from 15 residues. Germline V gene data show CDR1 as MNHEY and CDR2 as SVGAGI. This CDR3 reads CASSPIGGARDTQYF. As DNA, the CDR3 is TGTGCCAGCAGTCCCATCGGGGGGGCGAGAGATACGCAGTATTTT.

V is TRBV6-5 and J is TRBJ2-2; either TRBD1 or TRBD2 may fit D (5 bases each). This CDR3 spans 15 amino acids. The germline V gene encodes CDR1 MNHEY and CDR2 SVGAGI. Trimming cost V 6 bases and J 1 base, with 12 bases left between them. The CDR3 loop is CASRSGLLNTGELFF. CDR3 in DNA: TGTGCCAGCAGGTCGGGGCTCTTGAACACCGGGGAGCTGTTTTTT.

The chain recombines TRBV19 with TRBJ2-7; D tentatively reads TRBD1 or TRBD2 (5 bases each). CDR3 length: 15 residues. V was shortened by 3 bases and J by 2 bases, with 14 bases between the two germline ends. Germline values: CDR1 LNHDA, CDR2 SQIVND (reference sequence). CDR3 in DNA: TGTGCCAGTAGTATTGCTGGTGGGGGAGCCTACGAGCAGTACTTC. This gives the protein CASSIAGGGAYEQYF.

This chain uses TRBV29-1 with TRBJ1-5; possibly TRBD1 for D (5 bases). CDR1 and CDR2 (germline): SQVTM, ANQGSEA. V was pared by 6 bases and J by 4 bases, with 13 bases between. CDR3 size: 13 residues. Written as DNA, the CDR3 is TGCAGCGTCGAAACGGGACTTAATCAGCCCCAGCATTTT. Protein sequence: CSVETGLNQPQHF.

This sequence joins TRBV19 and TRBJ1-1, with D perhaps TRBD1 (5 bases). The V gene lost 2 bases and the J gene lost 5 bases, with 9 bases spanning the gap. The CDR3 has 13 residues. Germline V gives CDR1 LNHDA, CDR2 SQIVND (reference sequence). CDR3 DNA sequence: TGTGCCAGTAGTATAAGAGGGGTAACTGAAGCTTTCTTT. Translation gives CASSIRGVTEAFF.

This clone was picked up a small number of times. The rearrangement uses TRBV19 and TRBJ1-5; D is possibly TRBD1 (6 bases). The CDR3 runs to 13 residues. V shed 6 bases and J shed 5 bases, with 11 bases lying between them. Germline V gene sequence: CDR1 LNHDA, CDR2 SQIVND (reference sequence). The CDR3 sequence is CASSRTADQPQHF. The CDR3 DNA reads TGTGCCAGTAGCCGGACAGCCGATCAGCCCCAGCATTTT.